This T cell receptor beta chain was recorded in a study of shared clonotypes between healthy human individuals. Details on this clone: What it binds is unknown.

General study points: Sequencing depth was a factor that was expected to affect clonotype sharing among donors. Blood was the sole source, and tissue repertoires probably differ. Sharing across four donors was highest in naive CD4 (around 5%) and lowest in memory CD8 (about 0.4%).

CD45RO-negative, CCR7-positively selected cells formed the naive CD8 fraction, excluding terminally differentiated effector memory CD45RA+ cells. Germline CDR1 is SEHNR and CDR2 is FQNEAQ (reference sequence). V was clipped by 1 base and J by 2 bases, with 15 bases between them. The CDR3 runs to 17 residues. The authors' processing: Quality scores were absent from the junction-only immunoSEQ sequences, so filtering differed. The repertoire was sequenced with immunoSEQ multiplex PCR; TCRdb's copy has only in-frame clones and lacks some. V, J and clone size were drawn from that table, and D and trimming were deduced from the DNA. The sample has 660,000 or so clones; roughly 96% are singletons.

Sequencing input: naive CD8+ T cells sorted from blood. The source of this sequence is a woman between 25 and 40 years old in good health. The chain is built from TRBV7-9 and TRBJ2-1, with D possibly TRBD2 on 5 matching bases. The CDR3 bases are TGTGCCAGCAGCTTAGAGGTGCGGGTCGGGGCCTACAATGAGCAGTTCTTC. Its translation is CASSLEVRVGAYNEQFF. The full variable domain, rest sourced from reference TRBV7-9 and TRBJ2-1, is DTGVSQNPRHKITKRGQNVTFRCDPISEHNRLYWYRQTLGQGPEFLTYFQNEAQLEKSRLLSDRFSAERPKGSFSTLEIQRTEQGDSAMYLCASSLEVRVGAYNEQFFGPGTRLTVL.